The rows below give T cell receptor beta chains drawn from one sample of a study of T cell repertoires in cytomegalovirus infection. TCRdb reprocessed the reads via MiXCR and lists one record per CDR3 protein. The data hold hundreds of thousands of distinct CDR3 sequences, with approximately 33% observed a single time. Their antigens are not known. The input for sequencing was cultured CD8+ T cells from PBMCs, taken from culture after CMV antigen stimulation. All receptors come from a human donor in good health (CMV status not recorded). Some clones in this sample may be carry-over from other donors' samples. CDR3s include the opening cysteine and the closing phenylalanine or tryptophan. A D gene is named only where the DNA matches it firmly. Only some rows state a clone size, as once, few, many or a class for expanded clones.

D gene: TRBD1; J gene: TRBJ1-4; V gene: TRBV27; clone size: few; CDR3 DNA: TGTGCCAGCAGTCCGGGGACAGGGATTATTGAAAAACTGTTTTTT; CDR3 protein: CASSPGTGIIEKLFF
D gene: .; J gene: TRBJ2-2; V gene: TRBV4-1; clone size: .; CDR3 DNA: TGCGCCAGCAGCCAAGATGGAAACCCCGGGGAGCTGTTTTTT; CDR3 protein: CASSQDGNPGELFF
D gene: TRBD1; J gene: TRBJ1-2; V gene: TRBV7-6; clone size: many; CDR3 DNA: TGTGCCAGCAGCCGGCGAGACAGGGACGATAACTATGGCTACACCTTC; CDR3 protein: CASSRRDRDDNYGYTF
D gene: .; J gene: TRBJ1-4; V gene: TRBV5-4; clone size: .; CDR3 DNA: TGTGCCAGCAGCTTGGATTTCAGTGCAACTAATGAAAAACTGTTTTTT; CDR3 protein: CASSLDFSATNEKLFF
D gene: .; J gene: TRBJ1-1; V gene: TRBV6-6; clone size: .; CDR3 DNA: TGTGCCAGCATCAAGGGAAGGACCACTGAAGCTTTCTTT; CDR3 protein: CASIKGRTTEAFF
D gene: .; J gene: TRBJ2-1; V gene: TRBV28; clone size: .; CDR3 DNA: TGTGCCAGCGGTGACAGACTGGGTTACAATGAGCAGTTCTTC; CDR3 protein: CASGDRLGYNEQFF
D gene: TRBD1; J gene: TRBJ1-1; V gene: TRBV5-6; clone size: .; CDR3 DNA: TGTGCCAGCAGCCAGGGGGGGGGCCTTCTAGGCGCTGAAGCTTTCTTT; CDR3 protein: CASSQGGGLLGAEAFF
D gene: .; J gene: TRBJ1-1; V gene: TRBV6-2/TRBV6-3; clone size: .; CDR3 DNA: TGTGCCAGCAGCGCCTCAGGGGCGGTGAACACTGAAGCTTTCTTT; CDR3 protein: CASSASGAVNTEAFF
D gene: .; J gene: TRBJ2-1; V gene: TRBV11-2; clone size: .; CDR3 DNA: TGTGCCAGCAGCTGGGGGTTTTCTTACAATGAGCAGTTCTTC; CDR3 protein: CASSWGFSYNEQFF
D gene: .; J gene: TRBJ2-3; V gene: TRBV20-1; clone size: .; CDR3 DNA: TGCAGTGCTCGCCAGGAGCGGGTAGTCACAGATACGCAGTATTTT; CDR3 protein: CSARQERVVTDTQYF
D gene: .; J gene: TRBJ2-5; V gene: TRBV7-3; clone size: few; CDR3 DNA: TGTGCCAGCAGCCCGACCGGGTCCACAAAAGAGACCCAGTACTTC; CDR3 protein: CASSPTGSTKETQYF
D gene: .; J gene: TRBJ1-5; V gene: TRBV4-1; clone size: .; CDR3 DNA: TGCGCCAGCAGCCAAGGCCGGGCTAGCAATCAGCCCCAGCATTTT; CDR3 protein: CASSQGRASNQPQHF
D gene: .; J gene: TRBJ2-1; V gene: TRBV7-4; clone size: few; CDR3 DNA: TGTGCCAGCAGTCCCCCCCGGACCAACAATGAGCAGTTCTTC; CDR3 protein: CASSPPRTNNEQFF
D gene: .; J gene: TRBJ1-2; V gene: TRBV27; clone size: few; CDR3 DNA: TGTGCCAGCAGTGGAAGCCAGGGTTTCGGTGGCTACACCTTC; CDR3 protein: CASSGSQGFGGYTF
D gene: .; J gene: TRBJ1-1; V gene: TRBV5-1; clone size: few; CDR3 DNA: TGCGCCAGCAGCTTGATTCACGCGCCTGACACTGAAGCTTTCTTT; CDR3 protein: CASSLIHAPDTEAFF
D gene: TRBD1; J gene: TRBJ2-1; V gene: TRBV6-5; clone size: .; CDR3 DNA: TGTGCCAGCAGTTACGGGACAGGGGCAAGTGAGCAGTTCTTC; CDR3 protein: CASSYGTGASEQFF
D gene: .; J gene: TRBJ1-2; V gene: TRBV5-6; clone size: .; CDR3 DNA: TGTGCCAGCAGCTTGGCGGTTTTGGCCCCTTACTATGGCTACACCTTC; CDR3 protein: CASSLAVLAPYYGYTF
D gene: .; J gene: TRBJ1-1; V gene: TRBV6-2/TRBV6-3; clone size: .; CDR3 DNA: TGTGCCAGCAGTTACGAACGGACGAACACTGAAGCTTTCTTT; CDR3 protein: CASSYERTNTEAFF
D gene: .; J gene: TRBJ1-5; V gene: TRBV27; clone size: few; CDR3 DNA: TGTGCCAGCGGGGGGGGTGGTCAGCCCCAGCATTTT; CDR3 protein: CASGGGGQPQHF
D gene: .; J gene: TRBJ2-1; V gene: TRBV27; clone size: many; CDR3 DNA: TGTGCCAGCAAAGCAGGATACAATGAGCAGTTCTTC; CDR3 protein: CASKAGYNEQFF